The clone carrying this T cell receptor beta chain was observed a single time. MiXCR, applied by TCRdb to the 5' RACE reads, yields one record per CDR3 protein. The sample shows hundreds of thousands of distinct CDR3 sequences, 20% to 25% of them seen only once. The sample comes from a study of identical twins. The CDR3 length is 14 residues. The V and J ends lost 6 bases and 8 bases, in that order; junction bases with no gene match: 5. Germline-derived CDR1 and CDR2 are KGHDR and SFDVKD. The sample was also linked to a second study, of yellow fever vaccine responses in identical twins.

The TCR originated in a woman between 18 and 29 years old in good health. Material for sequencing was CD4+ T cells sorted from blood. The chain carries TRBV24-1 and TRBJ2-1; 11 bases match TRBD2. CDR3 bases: TGTGCCACCAGTCGGGGACTAGCGGCGTATGAGCAGTTCTTC. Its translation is CATSRGLAAYEQFF.